This record covers a single TCR beta chain. In the original processing: By means of reference gene primer amplification, nucleated cell counts were estimated. Sequencing used immunoSEQ multiplex PCR; TCRdb keeps in-frame clones, though not all of them. D and trimming were read from the DNA, whereas the V and J calls and clone size are those reported in that table. The table records fewer than 300,000 clones, about 85% of them present only once. These data belong to a study of blood T cell repertoires in COVID-19. Study in general: The study drew acute and convalescent COVID-19 samples from the United States, Italy and Spain. PBMCs, B-cell-depleted T cells, or T cells provided the cDNA or gDNA that made up the material.

The source of this sequence is a human donor in a cohort sampled during active COVID-19. The specimen was peripheral blood.

The CDR3 region is CASSVGDEQFF. DNA for the CDR3: TGTGCCAGCAGCGTGGGCGATGAGCAGTTCTTC. The rearrangement joins TRBV5-4 to TRBJ2-1, with unresolved D. V dropped 4 bases and J dropped 8 bases, with 7 bases sitting between them. The CDR3 consists of 11 residues. Germline loops: CDR1 SGHNT, CDR2 YYREEE (reference sequence).